Listed below are T cell receptor beta chains from one sample, sequenced in a study of cytomegalovirus exposure and HLA in healthy donors. Assay: immunoSEQ multiplex PCR; the TCRdb copy retains only in-frame clones and omits some. The data show 200,000 to 250,000 clones, more than 60% seen once. The sample consisted of PBMCs. Receptors originate from a man aged 50 to 59 in good health and CMV-seronegative. The CDR3 runs from the conserved cysteine through the conserved F or W. A D gene is named only where the DNA matches it firmly.

CDR3 length: 12; V gene: TRBV29-1; D gene: TRBD1; CDR3 protein: CSVYIDRGEAFF
CDR3 length: 13; V gene: TRBV18; D gene: TRBD1; CDR3 protein: CASLQTGGTEAFF
CDR3 length: 13; V gene: TRBV2; D gene: TRBD1; CDR3 protein: CAALTGAGNTIYF
CDR3 length: 15; V gene: TRBV6-5; D gene: TRBD1; CDR3 protein: CASSYTGAPNEKLFF
CDR3 length: 14; V gene: TRBV19; D gene: TRBD1; CDR3 protein: CASSLRDSTYEQYF
CDR3 length: 14; V gene: TRBV11-1; D gene: TRBD2; CDR3 protein: CASSWDSGKNEQFF
CDR3 length: 15; V gene: TRBV4-1; D gene: -; CDR3 protein: CASSLSRAPGGELFF
CDR3 length: 15; V gene: TRBV10-3; D gene: TRBD2; CDR3 protein: CAIKGPGTSGGEQYF
CDR3 length: 14; V gene: TRBV5-1; D gene: -; CDR3 protein: CASSIQAYNYGYTF
CDR3 length: 16; V gene: TRBV5-6; D gene: TRBD2; CDR3 protein: CASSAVTSPITDTQYF
CDR3 length: 13; V gene: TRBV2; D gene: TRBD1; CDR3 protein: CASRNRGQAEAFF
CDR3 length: 19; V gene: TRBV9; D gene: TRBD1; CDR3 protein: CASSGPGTGGYLFGNTIYF
CDR3 length: 16; V gene: TRBV27; D gene: -; CDR3 protein: CASRPDSSSMNTEAFF
CDR3 length: 16; V gene: TRBV5-4; D gene: -; CDR3 protein: CASFYAGSRSGNTIYF
CDR3 length: 13; V gene: TRBV19; D gene: -; CDR3 protein: CASSGELNEKLFF
CDR3 length: 13; V gene: TRBV7-2; D gene: -; CDR3 protein: CASSLAPVYEQYF
CDR3 length: 15; V gene: TRBV5-8; D gene: TRBD1; CDR3 protein: CASSLMGQGYEEQYF
CDR3 length: 13; V gene: TRBV4-1; D gene: TRBD1; CDR3 protein: CASSRGQGDGYTF
CDR3 length: 15; V gene: TRBV5-4; D gene: TRBD2; CDR3 protein: CASSLTGGSGSEQYF
CDR3 length: 13; V gene: TRBV13; D gene: -; CDR3 protein: CASSLPGNEKLFF
CDR3 length: 16; V gene: TRBV19; D gene: TRBD1; CDR3 protein: CASRRQGQATNEKLFF
CDR3 length: 15; V gene: TRBV5-1; D gene: -; CDR3 protein: CASSSLITSYNEQFF
CDR3 length: 13; V gene: TRBV28; D gene: TRBD1; CDR3 protein: CAIKQGARYEQYF
CDR3 length: 14; V gene: TRBV9; D gene: TRBD2; CDR3 protein: CASSVASGSDTQYF
CDR3 length: 14; V gene: TRBV7-6; D gene: -; CDR3 protein: CASSLLEGGTEAFF
CDR3 length: 15; V gene: TRBV27; D gene: -; CDR3 protein: CASSSGLAPSYEQYF
CDR3 length: 11; V gene: TRBV5-1; D gene: -; CDR3 protein: CASRGEYEQYF
CDR3 length: 11; V gene: TRBV20-1; D gene: -; CDR3 protein: CSATREETQYF
CDR3 length: 13; V gene: TRBV4-2; D gene: -; CDR3 protein: CASSLRLAYEQYF
CDR3 length: 14; V gene: TRBV5-5; D gene: -; CDR3 protein: CASSLRVRQETQYF
CDR3 length: 15; V gene: TRBV4-1; D gene: TRBD1; CDR3 protein: CASSLGTASNQPQHF
CDR3 length: 16; V gene: TRBV6-5; D gene: -; CDR3 protein: CASSYIGGLDTGELFF
CDR3 length: 18; V gene: TRBV27; D gene: TRBD2; CDR3 protein: CASSTLNLAGGAYNEQFF
CDR3 length: 14; V gene: TRBV4-1; D gene: TRBD1; CDR3 protein: CASSQGQASYEQYF
CDR3 length: 15; V gene: TRBV27; D gene: TRBD2; CDR3 protein: CASSLSGRPYNEQFF
CDR3 length: 14; V gene: TRBV19; D gene: TRBD1; CDR3 protein: CASSRAGGYQPQHF
CDR3 length: 14; V gene: TRBV9; D gene: -; CDR3 protein: CASSVGPPHYEQYF
CDR3 length: 14; V gene: TRBV19; D gene: TRBD2; CDR3 protein: CASSGTSGESEQFF
CDR3 length: 17; V gene: TRBV9; D gene: TRBD2; CDR3 protein: CASSVGASGARTDTQYF
CDR3 length: 14; V gene: TRBV27; D gene: -; CDR3 protein: CASSLGGAKNIQYF
CDR3 length: 11; V gene: TRBV5-1; D gene: -; CDR3 protein: CASSFSNEQFF
CDR3 length: 14; V gene: TRBV6-1; D gene: TRBD1; CDR3 protein: CASTSGQRTYEQYF
CDR3 length: 14; V gene: TRBV5-1; D gene: TRBD2; CDR3 protein: CASSFGLDQETQYF
CDR3 length: 15; V gene: TRBV5-4; D gene: TRBD2; CDR3 protein: CASTGLAGGQETQYF
CDR3 length: 15; V gene: TRBV7-9; D gene: TRBD1; CDR3 protein: CASSLGGQGRETQYF
CDR3 length: 15; V gene: TRBV19; D gene: TRBD2; CDR3 protein: CASSSLAGGQETQYF
CDR3 length: 15; V gene: TRBV28; D gene: TRBD1; CDR3 protein: CASSFNRGTYNEQFF
CDR3 length: 13; V gene: TRBV25-1; D gene: -; CDR3 protein: CASSEGLTYGYTF
CDR3 length: 15; V gene: TRBV14; D gene: TRBD1; CDR3 protein: CASSRLGTGDHEQYF
CDR3 length: 13; V gene: TRBV9; D gene: TRBD2; CDR3 protein: CASSKAGAHEQYF
CDR3 length: 16; V gene: TRBV15; D gene: -; CDR3 protein: CATSRDGASGGQPQHF
CDR3 length: 13; V gene: TRBV6-5; D gene: TRBD2; CDR3 protein: CASRPGLGETQYF
CDR3 length: 14; V gene: TRBV6-1; D gene: TRBD2; CDR3 protein: CASRGRERSYEQYF
CDR3 length: 14; V gene: TRBV7-3; D gene: -; CDR3 protein: CASSPTSLVAEQFF
CDR3 length: 11; V gene: TRBV11-2; D gene: -; CDR3 protein: CASSSRYEQYF
CDR3 length: 15; V gene: TRBV28; D gene: TRBD1; CDR3 protein: CASSLSHKGAGGYTF
CDR3 length: 15; V gene: TRBV19; D gene: -; CDR3 protein: CASSLGLISSYEQYF